This T cell receptor (beta chain) emerged from a study of lymphopenia after photon versus proton radiotherapy. Study-wide points: Oligoclonal CD8+ Temra expansion after nadir drove photon patients' diversity drop. Proton therapy kept repertoires fairly stable, unlike photons, which gained effector/memory cells. Only patients who died were analyzed for survival; proton advantage is unproven.

Sequencing was performed with immunoSEQ multiplex PCR; in TCRdb, only in-frame clones are kept and a portion is missing. The sample includes about 12,000 clones, around 92% seen only once; the top ten take 3.3%. This clone was seen a single time. Its antigen is not known. CDR3 length: 15 residues. V gave up 4 bases and J gave up 0 bases, with 14 bases separating them. The germline CDR1 and CDR2 sequences are SGHRS and YFSETQ. This specimen was peripheral blood, taken from a patient treated with proton-based radiotherapy. The chain combines TRBV5-1 with TRBJ2-7, with a weak D call TRBD1 (5 bases). The TCR was taken from a man between 60 and 75 years old with pancreatic cancer. The CDR3 reads CASSPLTGNSYEQYF. In nucleotides, the CDR3 is TGCGCCAGCAGCCCCCTTACAGGAAACTCCTACGAGCAGTACTTC. The full variable domain, its missing parts supplied by reference TRBV5-1 and TRBJ2-7, is KAGVTQTPRYLIKTRGQQVTLSCSPISGHRSVSWYQQTPGQGLQFLFEYFSETQRNKGNFPGRFSGRQFSNSRSEMNVSTLELGDSALYLCASSPLTGNSYEQYFGPGTRLTVT.